The source of this T cell receptor (beta chain) is a study of early T cells in non-severe SARS-CoV-2 infection. Across the study: Chains were not paired, and sequencing was done on bulk RNA from unsorted whole blood. The study, taken as a whole, reports: Matching results from VDJdb favored anti-spike CD8 responses, leaving private and CD4 specificities undetected.

This CDR3 comprises 17 residues. Tagging with unique molecular identifiers was applied to individual cDNA molecules. TCRdb used MiXCR to reprocess the 5' RACE reads, holding one entry per CDR3 protein. The sample lists roughly 120,000 distinct CDR3 sequences; over 10% were seen once. The table lists this clonotype with a few counts. Its target is unknown. The gene calls are TRBV21-1 and TRBJ2-7; the D call TRBD1 from the table was never checked on the DNA. TRBV21-1 is annotated as a pseudogene. The sample consisted of whole blood, taken at baseline. This TCR derives from an adult who was a healthcare worker with PCR-confirmed SARS-CoV-2 infection or an uninfected control (not recorded which). This CDR3 reads CASSKRKSRDKTYEQYF. The CDR3 region has the DNA TGTGCCAGCAGCAAACGGAAATCCCGGGACAAAACCTACGAGCAGTACTTC.